These T cell receptor beta chains were read from a single sample in a study of T cell changes during pregnancy in multiple sclerosis. Profiled with immunoSEQ multiplex PCR; TCRdb holds only in-frame clones, not every one. The sample holds 75,000 to 95,000 clones; approximately 90% are singletons and the top ten take 0.8% to 0.95%. The source was peripheral blood, collected before pregnancy. The receptors were sampled from a female donor with multiple sclerosis, enrolled in a pregnancy study. CDR3s include the opening cysteine and the closing phenylalanine or tryptophan. The D gene is left open where the match is weak.

TRBJ2-7,-,TRBV5-4,CASSFGLGDKGYEQYF
TRBJ2-2,TRBD1,TRBV25-1,CASSEFAGGNTGELFF
TRBJ2-1,-,TRBV10-3,CAISDRGGNEQFF
TRBJ1-1,TRBD1,TRBV5-1,CASSQPDRASEAFF
TRBJ2-7,TRBD1,TRBV19,CASSFGQGVAYEQYF
TRBJ2-5,TRBD1,TRBV19,CASSQLSGTGPGTQYF
TRBJ2-7,TRBD2,TRBV4-2,CASSHGTSGEEQYF
TRBJ2-1,-,TRBV5-1,CASSPWTITSYNEQFF
TRBJ2-5,TRBD2,TRBV30,CAWSVGLAGGQETQYF
TRBJ1-2,-,TRBV12-5,CASGPFQAGSSWYGYTF
TRBJ2-3,-,TRBV5-1,CASSLEGGADTQYF
TRBJ2-5,-,TRBV9,CASSVVYVADQETQYF
TRBJ2-7,-,TRBV2,CASSHGQGATSPPTLSTYEQYF
TRBJ2-5,-,TRBV23-1,CASSQRGGETQYF
TRBJ1-3,TRBD1,TRBV5-1,CASSPTTGGLGGNTIYF
TRBJ2-5,TRBD1,TRBV30,CAWSGGTGGFQETQYF
TRBJ1-3,-,TRBV4-1,CASSQDPSSGNTIYF
TRBJ2-3,-,TRBV5-1,CASSLDRAADTQYF
TRBJ1-1,-,TRBV7-8,CASSLRSPNTEAFF
TRBJ1-1,-,TRBV6-5,CASTDTHVNTEAFF
TRBJ2-7,TRBD2,TRBV6-5,CASSRTSVSYEQYF
TRBJ1-5,TRBD1,TRBV19,CASSNPGQGSNQPQHF
TRBJ2-5,TRBD1,TRBV19,CASSNRQGRYQETQYF
TRBJ1-5,-,TRBV5-1,CASSLEGGSNQPQHF
TRBJ1-5,-,TRBV5-1,CASSLIQDRPHSNQPQHF
TRBJ1-5,-,TRBV2,CASSRDTNQPQHF
TRBJ2-7,TRBD2,TRBV4-3,CASSQDRTSGSSSYEQYF
TRBJ2-7,-,TRBV28,CASSSLAPYEQYF
TRBJ2-1,-,TRBV9,CASSVAGEQFF
TRBJ2-1,-,TRBV7-7,CASSLGPGATNEQFF
TRBJ2-1,-,TRBV7-2,CASSLRAIGSEQFF
TRBJ1-1,TRBD1,TRBV7-3,CASSFGQGNTEAFF
TRBJ2-1,-,TRBV25-1,CASSDMVTVSYNEQFF
TRBJ2-7,TRBD1,TRBV25-1,CASSDRDRVNF
TRBJ2-7,TRBD1,TRBV19,CASSTGQGAYEQYF